This T cell receptor beta chain was captured by sequencing in a study of blood T cells in healthy people across ages. For the second PCR, which ran for about 7 to 11 cycles, a sample-barcoded 5' primer and a J-beta primer mix were used. TCRdb called the 5' RACE reads again in MiXCR, with one record for every CDR3 protein. The sample has some 700,000 distinct CDR3 sequences, roughly 45% seen once. Comments on this clonotype: Being one base from a much bigger clone, this may be a read error.

This CDR3 contains 15 residues. The V and J ends lost 3 bases and 2 bases, in that order; junction bases with no gene match: 1. Per the germline V gene, CDR1 is SGDLS and CDR2 is YYNGEE. The chain is built from TRBV9 and TRBJ2-3, with TRBD2 identical over 12 bases. What was sequenced was blood. The TCR comes from a woman aged 55-69 years in good health. The CDR3 protein is CASSGTSGNTDTQYF. CDR3 DNA: TGTGCCAGCAGCGGGACTAGCGGGAACACAGATACGCAGTATTTT.